One and the same sample provided the 20 T cell receptor beta chains below, sequenced in a study of PD-1 blockade in classical Hodgkin lymphoma. Profiled with immunoSEQ multiplex PCR; TCRdb holds only in-frame clones, not every one. The profile shows 40,000 to 45,000 clones, about 77% of them singletons. All patients relapsed after autologous stem cell transplantation, and brentuximab vedotin exposure varied. This material consisted of peripheral blood mononuclear cells (PBMCs), taken at baseline. All receptors come from a human donor with classical Hodgkin lymphoma.

J is TRBJ1-2 and V is TRBV7-2; D is unclear. The CDR3 consists of 16 residues. Germline V gives CDR1 SGHTA, CDR2 FQGNSA. Trimming took off 2 bases at V and 8 bases at J, with 21 bases between the two ends. CDR3 DNA sequence: TGTGCCAGCAGCTTAAGGGCCGGGGAATTAGCCCACGGCTACACCTTC. It codes for CASSLRAGELAHGYTF.

The chain links TRBV13 to TRBJ2-3; 15 positions match TRBD2. The V segment lost 4 bases and the J segment 6 bases; nucleotides outside the gene matches: 11. The CDR3 consists of 18 residues. From germline, CDR1 is PRHDT and CDR2 FYEKMQ (reference sequence). CDR3: CASSSRGLAGGPTDTQYF. Written as DNA, the CDR3 is TGTGCCAGCAGCTCCCGTGGACTAGCGGGGGGGCCTACGGATACGCAGTATTTT.

The chain joins TRBV4-3 to TRBJ1-2, with TRBD1 identical over 12 bases. The germline CDR1 and CDR2 sequences are LGHNA and YSLEER. The CDR3 length is 16 residues. V trimming: 3 bases; J trimming: 4 bases; junction bases outside the gene matches: 6. The CDR3 loop is CASSHEGTGGLYGYTF. The DNA of the CDR3 is TGCGCCAGCAGCCACGAAGGGACAGGGGGCCTCTATGGCTACACCTTC.

V is TRBV4-2 and J is TRBJ2-1; D is perhaps TRBD2 (5 bases). This CDR3 is built from 13 residues. Germline assignment: CDR1 LGHNA and CDR2 YNFKEQ. The V end was cut by 4 bases, the J end by 8 bases, with 12 bases between. CDR3 region: CASSLQRADEQFF. The CDR3 DNA reads TGTGCCAGCAGCCTCCAGAGGGCCGATGAGCAGTTCTTC.

The rearrangement joins TRBV6-5 to TRBJ1-5; TRBD1 matches 7 bases. The CDR3 contains 16 residues. V shed 2 bases, J shed 3 bases, and the junction held 7 bases outside the gene matches. Germline V gene lookup returns CDR1 MNHEY and CDR2 SVGAGI. CDR3 nucleotide sequence: TGTGCCAGCAGTTACACTGACAGGGACCACAATCAGCCCCAGCATTTT. It specifies CASSYTDRDHNQPQHF.

The CDR3 sequence is CASSLAETQYF. The CDR3 nucleotides are TGTGCCAGCAGCTTGGCAGAGACCCAGTACTTC. V is TRBV5-4 and J is TRBJ2-5; D unclear. In germline, CDR1 is SGHNT, CDR2 YYREEE (reference sequence). There are 11 residues in the CDR3. Trimming pared 0 bases from V and 4 bases from J, leaving 1 base between.

This clone was seen only a few times. The V and J genes are TRBV29-1 and TRBJ1-1; no clear D. V dropped 5 bases and J dropped 1 base, with 5 bases sitting between them. This CDR3 has 11 residues. CDR1 is SQVTM, CDR2 ANQGSEA, per germline. The CDR3 region is CSVSGNTEAFF. CDR3 DNA sequence: TGCAGCGTTTCGGGGAACACTGAAGCTTTCTTT.

The sample holds one count of this clone. CDR3 protein: CASSLVDVRGLTRGYF. CDR3 sequence (DNA): TGTGCCAGCAGCTTAGTAGACGTCCGAGGCCTTACGAGGGGGTACTTC. This sequence joins TRBV11-3 and TRBJ2-7; D may be TRBD1 or TRBD2 (5 bases each). The V and J ends lost 1 base and 12 bases respectively, with 25 bases between them. The CDR3 sequence is 16 residues long. Germline V gene sequence: CDR1 SGHNT, CDR2 YENEEA.

The chain is built from TRBV5-1 and TRBJ2-5; 10 bases align to TRBD1. The assigned J gene may be wrong: the sequence end matches TRBJ2-7 better. The CDR3 is 15 residues long. Germline-derived CDR1 and CDR2 are SGHRS and YFSETQ. The CDR3 spells CASSPGTGVSYEQYF. CDR3 sequence (DNA): TGCGCCAGCAGCCCCGGGACAGGGGTCTCCTACGAGCAGTACTTC.

This clone has more than one count but fewer than ten. This chain links TRBV27 with TRBJ2-7; 8 bases align to TRBD1. The V segment lost 6 bases and the J segment 3 bases; nucleotides outside the gene matches: 7. This CDR3 spans 14 amino acids. Germline-derived CDR1 and CDR2 are MNHEY and SMNVEV (reference sequence). This CDR3 is CASSGQGLLYEQYF. CDR3 DNA: TGTGCCAGCAGCGGACAGGGCCTTCTCTACGAGCAGTACTTC.

Concerning this clone itself: Other DNA sequences of this sample code for an identical CDR3. The rearrangement links TRBV7-6 to TRBJ2-3; TRBD1 matches at 9 bases. This CDR3 spans 15 amino acids. The germline V gene encodes CDR1 SGHVS and CDR2 FNYEAQ. V lost 5 bases and J lost 1; bases outside the gene matches: 4. CDR3 in DNA: TGTGCCAGCAGCAAATGGACAGGGGGCACAGATACGCAGTATTTT. It specifies CASSKWTGGTDTQYF.

This clone was observed a handful of times. The J gene is TRBJ1-1, the V gene TRBV6-6; 7 nucleotides agree with TRBD1. V gave up 6 bases and J gave up 7 bases; unmatched junction bases: 5. This CDR3 spans 12 amino acids. Germline loops: CDR1 MNHNY, CDR2 SVGAGI (reference sequence). The chain's CDR3 is CASSPGTDEAFF. In DNA, the CDR3 is TGTGCCAGCAGCCCCGGGACAGATGAAGCTTTCTTT.

The chain combines TRBV7-2 with TRBJ2-5; 8 bases are shared with TRBD2. CDR1 is SGHTA and CDR2 is FQGNSA in the germline V gene. The V and J ends lost 5 bases and 5 bases, in that order; junction bases with no gene match: 10. This CDR3 comprises 15 residues. The CDR3 DNA follows: TGTGCCAGCAGCCCCCTGTGGGCGGGGGGCGAGACCCAGTACTTC. Translating it yields CASSPLWAGGETQYF. Filled out from reference TRBV7-2 and TRBJ2-5, the complete variable domain reads GAGVSQSPSNKVTEKGKDVELRCDPISGHTALYWYRQSLGQGLEFLIYFQGNSAPDKSGLPSDRFSAERTGGSVSTLTIQRTQQEDSAVYLCASSPLWAGGETQYFGPGTRLLVL.

The V and J genes are TRBV30 and TRBJ2-7, with 9 bases fitting TRBD1. The CDR3 is made up of 13 amino acids. The V gene end was trimmed by 2 bases and the J gene end by 7 bases; junction bases not matched to a gene: 6. Germline V CDR1 and CDR2: GTSNPN, SVGIG (reference sequence). CDR3 protein: CAWSKGQGYEQYF. The CDR3, as DNA: TGTGCCTGGAGTAAAGGACAGGGGTATGAGCAGTACTTC.

This clone occurred a few times. The chain has TRBV15 and TRBJ2-1; no clear D gene. Trimming took off 3 bases at V and 0 bases at J, with 9 bases between the two ends. The germline gives CDR1 LNHNV, CDR2 YYDKDF (reference sequence). The CDR3 is 15 amino acids. CDR3 region: CATSSGLSSYNEQFF. CDR3 in DNA: TGTGCCACCAGCAGCGGATTGAGCTCCTACAATGAGCAGTTCTTC.

This clone was seen a handful of times. The chain couples TRBV5-1 to TRBJ2-5; no reliable D call. Trimming removed 6 bases at V and 3 bases at J, with 12 bases between. Germline V gene sequence: CDR1 SGHRS, CDR2 YFSETQ. This CDR3 has 13 residues. The CDR3 DNA is TGCGCCAGCAATCGGGTCCCCGAAGAGACCCAGTACTTC. This encodes CASNRVPEETQYF.

The chain is built from TRBV7-8 and TRBJ2-1; TRBD2 agrees at 15 bases. The CDR3 has 18 residues. V lost 4 bases and J lost 0; bases outside the gene matches: 4. CDR1 is SGHVS and CDR2 is FQNEAQ in the germline V gene. CDR3 residues: CASSWTSGGVSSYNEQFF. In nucleotides, the CDR3 is TGTGCCAGCAGCTGGACTAGCGGGGGGGTGAGCTCCTACAATGAGCAGTTCTTC.

The V and J genes are TRBV10-2 and TRBJ2-7, with TRBD2 identical over 7 bases. Trimming at V came to 2 bases and at J to 4 bases, leaving 8 bases not matched to a gene. The germline V gene has CDR1 WSHSY and CDR2 SAAADI. The CDR3 is 15 amino acids. DNA of the CDR3: TGCGCCAGCAGTGAGGCGGGGGACCCGTCATACGAGCAGTACTTC. Protein: CASSEAGDPSYEQYF.

The V gene is TRBV5-8, the J gene TRBJ1-6; 7 bases are shared with TRBD1. Germline V gives CDR1 SGHTS, CDR2 YDEGEE. The trim removed 0 bases at V and 10 bases at J, leaving 10 bases unmatched. The CDR3 sequence is 16 residues long. CDR3 sequence reads: CASSLAPGTVGSPLHF. The CDR3 DNA sequence: TGTGCCAGCAGCTTGGCGCCCGGGACAGTTGGGTCACCCCTCCACTTT.

V and J are TRBV9 and TRBJ2-3; D is possibly TRBD2 (7 bases). CDR1 is SGDLS and CDR2 is YYNGEE in the germline V gene. Trimming removed 6 bases at V and 3 bases at J, with 14 bases between. The CDR3 length is 14 residues. CDR3 loop: CASKPGGPTDTQYF. In DNA, the CDR3 is TGTGCCAGCAAACCGGGGGGCCCGACAGATACGCAGTATTTT. The full variable domain, rest sourced from reference TRBV9 and TRBJ2-3, is DSGVTQTPKHLITATGQRVTLRCSPRSGDLSVYWYQQSLDQGLQFLIQYYNGEERAKGNILERFSAQQFPDLHSELNLSSLELGDSALYFCASKPGGPTDTQYFGPGTRLTVL.